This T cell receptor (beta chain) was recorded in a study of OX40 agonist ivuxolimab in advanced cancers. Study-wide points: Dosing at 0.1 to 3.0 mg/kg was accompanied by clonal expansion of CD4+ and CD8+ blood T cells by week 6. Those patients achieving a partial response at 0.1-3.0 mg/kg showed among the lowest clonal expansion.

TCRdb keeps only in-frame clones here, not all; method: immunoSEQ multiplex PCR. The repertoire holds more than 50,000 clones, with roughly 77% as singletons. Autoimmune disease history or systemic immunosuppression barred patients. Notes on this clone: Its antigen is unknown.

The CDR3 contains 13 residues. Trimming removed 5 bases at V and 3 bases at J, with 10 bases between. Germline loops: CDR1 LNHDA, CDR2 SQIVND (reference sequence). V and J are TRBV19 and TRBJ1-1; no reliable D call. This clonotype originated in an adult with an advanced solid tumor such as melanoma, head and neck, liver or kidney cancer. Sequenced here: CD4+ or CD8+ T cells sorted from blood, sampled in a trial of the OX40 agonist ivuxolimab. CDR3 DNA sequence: TGTGCCAGTAGTCAGGACCGAGACACTGAAGCTTTCTTT. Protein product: CASSQDRDTEAFF.